This TCR beta chain was sequenced for a study of cytomegalovirus exposure and HLA in healthy donors. Study findings and constraints: In terms of immune exposure information, only CMV serostatus was available. Apparent HLA restriction characterized most CMV-associated TCR beta chains in a later analysis.

On this clone: Its antigen is still unknown.

Samples came from healthy bone marrow donors. V gave up 7 bases and J gave up 6 bases, with 9 bases separating them. The length of the CDR3 is 11 residues. Looked up from germline, CDR1 is SGDLS and CDR2 is YYNGEE. PCR was performed using 60 Vbeta and 13 Jbeta primers. Method: immunoSEQ multiplex PCR; TCRdb's copy keeps in-frame clones and lacks some. The sample lists around 150,000 clones, around 80% occurring once. This chain links TRBV9 with TRBJ2-3, with D perhaps TRBD2 (7 bases). The source material was PBMCs. This TCR derives from a male donor in good health and CMV-seronegative. The CDR3 here is CASGGGDTQYF. CDR3 bases: TGTGCCAGCGGGGGGGGCGATACGCAGTATTTT.